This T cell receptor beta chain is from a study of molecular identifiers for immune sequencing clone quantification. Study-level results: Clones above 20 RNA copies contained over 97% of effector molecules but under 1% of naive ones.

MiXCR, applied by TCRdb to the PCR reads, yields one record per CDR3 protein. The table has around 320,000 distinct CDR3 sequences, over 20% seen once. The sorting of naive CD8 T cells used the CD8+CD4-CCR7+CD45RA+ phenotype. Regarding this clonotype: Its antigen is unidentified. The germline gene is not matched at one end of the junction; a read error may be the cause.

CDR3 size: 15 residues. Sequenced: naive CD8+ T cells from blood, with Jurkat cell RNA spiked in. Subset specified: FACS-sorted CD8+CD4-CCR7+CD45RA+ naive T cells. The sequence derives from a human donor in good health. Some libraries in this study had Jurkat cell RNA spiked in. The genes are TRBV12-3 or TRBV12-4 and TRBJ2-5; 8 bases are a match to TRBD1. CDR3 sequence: CASSPSVRGRESQYF. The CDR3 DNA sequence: TGTGCGAGCAGTCCGTCGGTCAGGGGGCGTGAGAGCCAGTACTTC.